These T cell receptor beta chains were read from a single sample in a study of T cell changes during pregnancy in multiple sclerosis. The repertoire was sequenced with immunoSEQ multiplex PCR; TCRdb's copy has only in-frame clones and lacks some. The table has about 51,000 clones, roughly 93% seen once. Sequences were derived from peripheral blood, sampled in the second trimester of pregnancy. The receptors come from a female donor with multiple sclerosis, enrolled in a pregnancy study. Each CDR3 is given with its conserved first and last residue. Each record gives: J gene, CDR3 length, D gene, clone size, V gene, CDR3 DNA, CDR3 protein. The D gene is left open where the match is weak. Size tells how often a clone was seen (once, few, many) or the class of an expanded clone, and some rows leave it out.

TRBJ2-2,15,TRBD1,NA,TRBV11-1,TGTGCCAGCAGCAAAGACAGGGGGCGCGTCGGGGAGCTGTTTTTT,CASSKDRGRVGELFF
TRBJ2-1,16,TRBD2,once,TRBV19,TGTGCCAGTAGTTTCGAACTGGGGAGGGCCCACAATGAGCAGTTCTTC,CASSFELGRAHNEQFF
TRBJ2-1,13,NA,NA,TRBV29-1,TGCAGCGTTGTTTTGAGCTCCTACAATGAGCAGTTCTTC,CSVVLSSYNEQFF
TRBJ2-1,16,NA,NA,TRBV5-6,TGTGCCAGCAGCTTCGGATCCAGCGGGTATTACAATGAGCAGTTCTTC,CASSFGSSGYYNEQFF
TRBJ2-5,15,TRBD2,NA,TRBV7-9,TGTGCCAGCAGCCCATGGACTAGCGGACAAGAGACCCAGTACTTC,CASSPWTSGQETQYF
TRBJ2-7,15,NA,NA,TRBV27,TGTGCCAGCGCCGATCTGGGCAAGCAGTCCTACGAGCAGTACTTC,CASADLGKQSYEQYF
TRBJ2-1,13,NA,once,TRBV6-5,TGTGCCAGCACCTCGGGAGGGGGCGATGAGCAGTTCTTC,CASTSGGGDEQFF
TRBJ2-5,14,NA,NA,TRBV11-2,TGTGCCAGCAGCCCCCGAGGGGGCCAAGAGACCCAGTACTTC,CASSPRGGQETQYF
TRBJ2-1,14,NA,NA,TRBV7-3,TGTGCCAGCAGCTTAACTCGGGAGCTTCCCGAGCAGTTCTTC,CASSLTRELPEQFF
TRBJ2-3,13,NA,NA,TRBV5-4,TGTGCCAGCAGCCCCCCCCGCGCAGATACGCAGTATTTT,CASSPPRADTQYF
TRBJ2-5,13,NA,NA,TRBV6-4,TGTGCCAGCAGTGCGGACTTCCAAGAGACCCAGTACTTC,CASSADFQETQYF
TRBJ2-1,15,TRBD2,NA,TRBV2,TGTGCCAGCAGTCGACTAGCGGGAGGCTACAATGAGCAGTTCTTC,CASSRLAGGYNEQFF
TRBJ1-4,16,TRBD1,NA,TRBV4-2,TGTGCCAGCAGCCAAGGGGAGGGACAGGGGTTTGAAAAACTGTTTTTT,CASSQGEGQGFEKLFF
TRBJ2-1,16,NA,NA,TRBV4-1,TGCGCCAGCAGCCAAGTAGTCGGACAGGGAGGGAATGAGCAGTTCTTC,CASSQVVGQGGNEQFF
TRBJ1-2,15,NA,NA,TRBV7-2,TGTGCCAGCAGCTTAGAAAGGGGATTTAACTATGGCTACACCTTC,CASSLERGFNYGYTF
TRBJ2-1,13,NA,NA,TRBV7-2,TGTGCCAGCAGCTTAGCGGGAGTGAATGAGCAGTTCTTC,CASSLAGVNEQFF
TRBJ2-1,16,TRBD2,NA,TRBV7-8,TGTGCCAGCAGCTTAGAGGCGGGAGGGTACTACAATGAGCAGTTCTTC,CASSLEAGGYYNEQFF
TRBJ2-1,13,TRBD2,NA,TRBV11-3,TGTGCCAGCAGCTTGAGGGCTAGCGGTGAGCAGTTCTTC,CASSLRASGEQFF
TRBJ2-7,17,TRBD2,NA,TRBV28,TGTGCCAGCACCCCGACCCCCCTAGCGGGAGTTTTTTACGAGCAGTACTTC,CASTPTPLAGVFYEQYF
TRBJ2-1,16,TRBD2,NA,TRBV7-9,TGTGCCAGCAGCTTAGCGCGACTAGCGGGAAACAATGAGCAGTTCTTC,CASSLARLAGNNEQFF
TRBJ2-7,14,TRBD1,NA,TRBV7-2,TGTGCCAGCAGCTTAGACAACAGGGGAAGGGAGCAGTACTTC,CASSLDNRGREQYF
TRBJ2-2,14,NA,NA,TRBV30,TGTGCCTGGAGTGTTGGGCCGAACACCGGGGAGCTGTTTTTT,CAWSVGPNTGELFF